The text below deals with one TCR beta chain. No antigen is known for it. The data originate from a study of cytomegalovirus exposure and HLA in healthy donors. V was clipped by 0 bases and J by 7 bases, with 7 bases between them. CDR1 and CDR2 from the germline V gene are LGHNA and YSLEER. The CDR3 loop spans 14 amino acids. Vbeta (60) and Jbeta (13) primers were used in the PCR. The method was immunoSEQ multiplex PCR; TCRdb's version includes in-frame clones alone and lacks a portion of them. The data hold roughly 100,000 clones, with roughly 80% observed a single time. Study-wide results and caveats: Based on reports, TCR beta sequences accurately predicted HLA-A and HLA-B alleles for most subjects.

What was sequenced was PBMCs. This chain links TRBV4-3 with TRBJ1-6; D not certain. This TCR derives from a young man in good health and CMV-seropositive. The CDR3 sequence: CASSQERANSPLHF. CDR3 DNA: TGCGCCAGCAGCCAAGAGAGGGCCAATTCACCCCTCCACTTT.